Shown below are 9 T cell receptor beta chains from a single sample sequenced in a study of cytomegalovirus exposure and HLA in healthy donors (dated by TCRdb to 2016 to 2017). The receptor library was made with the immunoSEQ multiplex PCR assay. For the multiplex PCR, a mixture combining 60 forward primers for TCR Vbeta segments and 13 reverse primers for TCR Jbeta segments was used. This immuneACCESS table, as held by TCRdb, lists in-frame sequences with V and J called but not all clones. Of the missing ones, under half trace to an unresolved V gene in checked studies; the others have no known cause. The sample contains more than 70,000 clones, 77% of them found a single time. The ten top clones hold under 3.5% of the sample. The sequenced sample consisted of PBMCs. All receptors derive from a man aged 50 to 59 in good health and CMV-seropositive.

The rearrangement uses TRBV7-6 and TRBJ2-1; tentatively, D is TRBD2 (6 bases). CDR1 and CDR2 from the germline V gene are SGHVS and FNYEAQ. This CDR3 spans 14 amino acids. V was clipped by 5 bases and J by 5 bases, with 13 bases between them. DNA of the CDR3: TGTGCCAGCAGCACCCGGTCGGGAGACAATGAGCAGTTCTTC. The encoded protein is CASSTRSGDNEQFF.

This chain joins TRBV19 and TRBJ1-2, with TRBD1 matching 9 bases. Germline lookup yields CDR1 LNHDA and CDR2 SQIVND (reference sequence). The CDR3 sequence is 15 residues long. Germline trimming cut 1 base from V and 4 bases from J; bases unmatched to any gene: 4. The CDR3 DNA follows: TGTGCCAGTAGTATAGCTATGACAGGGGGCTATGGCTACACCTTC. Its translation: CASSIAMTGGYGYTF.

The chain couples TRBV18 to TRBJ1-1; 12 bases agree with TRBD1. With 6 bases clipped from V and 5 bases from J, the junction kept 16 bases outside the gene matches. The CDR3 totals 18 residues. CDR1 is KGHSH and CDR2 is LQKENI in the germline V gene. In nucleotides, the CDR3 is TGTGCCAGCTCGTCGACCGGGACAGGGGGCTTGGAGGGGACTGAAGCTTTCTTT. It codes for CASSSTGTGGLEGTEAFF. Combining the CDR3 with reference TRBV18 and TRBJ1-1 gives the whole variable domain NAGVMQNPRHLVRRRGQEARLRCSPMKGHSHVYWYRQLPEEGLKFMVYLQKENIIDESGMPKERFSAEFPKEGPSILRIQQVVRGDSAAYFCASSSTGTGGLEGTEAFFGQGTRLTVV.

This sequence joins TRBV25-1 and TRBJ2-5, with TRBD2 identical over 14 bases. Germline lookup yields CDR1 MGHDK and CDR2 SYGVNS. The CDR3 consists of 14 residues. With V trimmed by 4 bases and J by 11 bases, 6 bases remained unmatched. CDR3 coding DNA: TGTGCCAGCAGTGCCCCGGGACTAGCGGGAGAGCAGTACTTC. Amino acid sequence: CASSAPGLAGEQYF.

This clone appeared a few times. Written as DNA, the CDR3 is TGTGCCAGCAGCTCTGGGGGGAAGGATGAGCAGTTCTTC. It specifies CASSSGGKDEQFF. V and J are TRBV7-6 and TRBJ2-1; D possibly corresponds to TRBD2 (6 bases). Germline V gives CDR1 SGHVS, CDR2 FNYEAQ. Between the trimmed V and J ends, which lost 4 bases and 8 bases, there was a span of 12 bases. This CDR3 contains 13 residues.

This clone appeared a few times. The chain links TRBV7-3 to TRBJ2-1; D is possibly TRBD1 (5 bases). From germline, CDR1 is SGHTA and CDR2 FQGTGA. This CDR3 has 14 amino acids. V was trimmed by 0 bases and J by 3 bases, leaving 6 bases between them. The DNA for the CDR3 is TGTGCCAGCAGCTTAACCAGGGACTACAATGAGCAGTTCTTC. This codes for CASSLTRDYNEQFF.

This rearrangement joins TRBV27 to TRBJ2-3; D possibly corresponds to TRBD1 (6 bases). The CDR3 spans 15 residues. V lost 5 bases and J 5 bases, leaving 17 bases between the germline ends. The germline CDR1 and CDR2 sequences are MNHEY and SMNVEV (reference sequence). CDR3 nucleotides: TGTGCCAGCAGTCCCCTGGGGGCCGGGGAAGATACGCAGTATTTT. Residues: CASSPLGAGEDTQYF.

The genes are TRBV30 and TRBJ2-5, with a tentative D call TRBD1 (5 bases). The CDR3 has 13 amino acids. Germline CDR1 is GTSNPN and CDR2 is SVGIG (reference sequence). Trimming removed 1 base at V and 5 bases at J, with 11 bases between. CDR3 sequence (DNA): TGTGCCTGGAGTGGGTGGGGCTCGGAGACCCAGTACTTC. Encoded protein: CAWSGWGSETQYF.

There are a few counts of this clone. V usage is TRBV2 and J usage is TRBJ2-5, with TRBD2 identical over 11 bases. CDR1 SNHLY and CDR2 FYNNEI come from the germline V gene. This CDR3 region has 14 residues. Germline trimming cut 6 bases from V and 10 bases from J; bases unmatched to any gene: 10. The CDR3 nucleotides read TGTGCCAGCAGAGGGCCGGGACTAGCGGTCCGCCAGTACTTC. Amino acid sequence: CASRGPGLAVRQYF.